This T cell receptor beta chain was sequenced in a study of blood T cell repertoires in COVID-19. Study-wide context: The study drew acute and convalescent COVID-19 samples from the United States, Italy and Spain. PBMCs, B-cell-depleted T cells, or T cells provided the cDNA or gDNA that made up the material.

The assay was immunoSEQ multiplex PCR, and TCRdb's table has in-frame clones only and misses some. Of hundreds of thousands of clones in the sample, roughly 80% were seen once. V was clipped by 0 bases and J by 4 bases; unmatched bases: 8. Germline V lookup: CDR1 SGDLS, CDR2 YYNGEE. The CDR3 extends over 16 amino acids. The chain has TRBV9 and TRBJ2-5; 8 bases map to TRBD2. The TCR was taken from a woman aged 45-65 years who had recovered from COVID-19. Sequenced material: peripheral blood. In nucleotides, the CDR3 is TGTGCCAGCAGCGTAGCGGGTAGCGGGGTGGGAGAGACCCAGTACTTC. Encoded protein: CASSVAGSGVGETQYF.